A single T cell receptor beta chain is shown here with its context. Its antigen is not known. This record comes from a study of siplizumab effects on memory and regulatory T cells. General study points: Sequences below about 10^-5 frequency were poorly captured. As a result, only a minor fraction of alloreactive clones mapped to unstimulated subsets. Neither a naive nor a memory phenotype was assignable to roughly 75-96% of proliferating CD4+ or CD8+ clones. Naive T cells, seemingly more diverse than memory cells, seemed major alloresponse contributors. Siplizumab significantly brought down the alloreactive sequences that trace back to unstimulated CD4+ memory cells.

Sequenced by immunoSEQ multiplex PCR; TCRdb stores in-frame clones only, minus some. The sample carries some 100,000 clones, about nine tenths recorded once. Trimming took 2 bases from V and 1 from J, leaving 9 bases between them. The length of the CDR3 is 14 residues. Germline V CDR1 and CDR2: SGHRS, YFSETQ. The specimen was CD4+ T cells sorted from blood. The TCR originated in a human donor in good health. This chain joins TRBV5-1 and TRBJ2-5, with a possible D match to TRBD1 (6 bases). CDR3 nucleotides: TGCGCCAGCAGCTTAGGACAGATCCAAGAGACCCAGTACTTC. Its protein is CASSLGQIQETQYF.